This TCR beta chain was observed in a study of shared clonotypes between healthy human individuals. On the study more broadly: Serving as donors were two women and three men, whose ages spanned 18 to 49.

Positive CCR7 selection of CD45RO-negative cells yielded the naive CD8 cells, and terminally differentiated effector memory CD45RA+ cells were excluded. Sequencing used immunoSEQ multiplex PCR; TCRdb keeps in-frame clones, though not all of them. The sample lists nearly 2 million clones, about 95% seen once, with 0.9% to 1.5% in the top ten. The V gene lost 10 bases and the J gene lost 4 bases, with 15 bases spanning the gap. This CDR3 has 13 residues. Germline V gene data show CDR1 as MNHNY and CDR2 as SVGAGI (reference sequence). The clonotype was recovered from a man between 18 and 29 years old in good health. Material: naive CD8+ T cells sorted from blood. The V call is TRBV6-6, the J call TRBJ2-3, with D perhaps TRBD2 (6 bases). Written as DNA, the CDR3 is TGTGCCATACCGGGACTCCCCCCAGATACGCAGTATTTT. This gives the protein CAIPGLPPDTQYF.